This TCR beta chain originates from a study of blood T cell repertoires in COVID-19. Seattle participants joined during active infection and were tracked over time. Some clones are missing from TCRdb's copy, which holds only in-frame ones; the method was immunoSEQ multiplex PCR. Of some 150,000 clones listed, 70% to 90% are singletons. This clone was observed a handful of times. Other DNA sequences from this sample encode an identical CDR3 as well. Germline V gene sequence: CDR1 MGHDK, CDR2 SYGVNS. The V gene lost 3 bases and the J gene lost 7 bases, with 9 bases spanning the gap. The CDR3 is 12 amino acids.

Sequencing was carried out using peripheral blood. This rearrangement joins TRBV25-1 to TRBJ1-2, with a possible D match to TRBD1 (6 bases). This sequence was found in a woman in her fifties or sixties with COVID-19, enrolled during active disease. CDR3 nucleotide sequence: TGTGCCAGCAGTGAGGGAGGGGGTGGCTACACCTTC. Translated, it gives CASSEGGGGYTF.